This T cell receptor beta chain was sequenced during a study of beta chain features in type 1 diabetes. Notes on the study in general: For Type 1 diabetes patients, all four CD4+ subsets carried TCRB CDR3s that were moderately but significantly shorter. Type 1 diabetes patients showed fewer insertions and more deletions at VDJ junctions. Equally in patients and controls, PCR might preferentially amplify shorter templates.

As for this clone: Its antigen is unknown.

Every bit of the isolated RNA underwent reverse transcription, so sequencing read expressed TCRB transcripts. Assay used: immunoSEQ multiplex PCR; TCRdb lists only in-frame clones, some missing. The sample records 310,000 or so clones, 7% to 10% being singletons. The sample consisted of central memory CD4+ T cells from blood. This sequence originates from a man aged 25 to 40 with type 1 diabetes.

Here the CDR3 reads CASSLEVGHQNIQYF. The CDR3 DNA reads TGTGCCAGCAGCTTAGAGGTTGGACACCAAAACATTCAGTACTTC. The genes are TRBV7-2 and TRBJ2-4, with D maybe TRBD1 (5 bases). Per the germline V gene, CDR1 is SGHTA and CDR2 is FQGNSA. The ends were cut back, 1 base at V and 5 bases at J, with 12 bases in the middle. The CDR3 is 15 residues long. The full variable domain, in which reference TRBV7-2 and TRBJ2-4 provide the parts outside the CDR3, is GAGVSQSPSNKVTEKGKDVELRCDPISGHTALYWYRQSLGQGLEFLIYFQGNSAPDKSGLPSDRFSAERTGGSVSTLTIQRTQQEDSAVYLCASSLEVGHQNIQYFGAGTRLSVL.